Listed below are T cell receptor beta chains from one sample, sequenced in a study of shared clonotypes between healthy human individuals. Clones were read by immunoSEQ multiplex PCR, and TCRdb kept only the in-frame ones, dropping some. The sample has roughly 2.5 million clones; around nine tenths are singletons. The sequenced sample was naive CD4+ T cells sorted from blood. The receptor set was obtained from a young man in good health. Both conserved end residues are part of each CDR3. The D gene is left open where the match is weak. Size is stated for part of the rows, as once, few or many counts, or as a class when the clone is expanded.

D gene	V gene	J gene	clone size	CDR3 DNA	CDR3 protein
NA	TRBV14	TRBJ1-2	NA	TGTGCCAGCAGCCAAGATAAGGGTTTTGGCTACACCTTC	CASSQDKGFGYTF
TRBD2	TRBV5-1	TRBJ2-3	NA	TGCGCCAGCAGCTTGGAGGCCAGCGGGAGAGCTGTGAATACGCAGTATTTT	CASSLEASGRAVNTQYF
TRBD1	TRBV19	TRBJ2-5	NA	TGTGCCAGTAACTCCGGGACAGAAGAGACCCAGTACTTC	CASNSGTEETQYF
TRBD1	TRBV28	TRBJ1-5	once	TGTGCCAGCAGTTTGTCCGGGACAGGGTCCAATCAGCCCCAGCATTTT	CASSLSGTGSNQPQHF
TRBD1	TRBV30	TRBJ2-4	NA	TGTGCCTGGAGTAAAGAAGGGGGCACCAAAAACATTCAGTACTTC	CAWSKEGGTKNIQYF
TRBD1	TRBV7-9	TRBJ1-5	NA	TGTGCCAGCAGCTTGGGACAGGGGGCCGGTCAGCCCCAGCATTTT	CASSLGQGAGQPQHF
TRBD1	TRBV7-9	TRBJ1-1	NA	TGTGCCAGCAGCCCCCGACAGGGCATGAACACTGAAGCTTTCTTT	CASSPRQGMNTEAFF
TRBD1	TRBV6-6	TRBJ2-5	NA	TGTGCCAGCAGCCCTGCGAGGGGGACAGTAGAGACCCAGTACTTC	CASSPARGTVETQYF
TRBD1	TRBV15	TRBJ2-7	NA	TGTGCCACCAGCAGTTCAATAAAAAAGGACAGGGGGCCATACGAGCAGTACTTC	CATSSSIKKDRGPYEQYF
NA	TRBV19	TRBJ1-1	few	TGTGCCAGTAGTTGGTCCGGGAACACTGAAGCTTTCTTT	CASSWSGNTEAFF
NA	TRBV5-4	TRBJ2-3	NA	TGTGCCAGCAGCTTGGACTCTACGAGCCTTAGCACAGATACGCAGTATTTT	CASSLDSTSLSTDTQYF
TRBD1	TRBV19	TRBJ2-5	NA	TGTGCCAGTAGCCGGACAGGGTCGGCGGAGACCCAGTACTTC	CASSRTGSAETQYF
TRBD2	TRBV10-2	TRBJ2-3	NA	TGCGCCAGCAGTGACCCGGGACTAGCGGGGTTTCAGCAGTATTTT	CASSDPGLAGFQQYF
TRBD2	TRBV19	TRBJ2-1	NA	TGTGCCAGTAGTACTACTAGCGGGGGGGTCTACAATGAGCAGTTCTTC	CASSTTSGGVYNEQFF
TRBD1	TRBV27	TRBJ1-1	NA	TGTGCCAGCAGCAAAGACAGGGGGGAGACTGAAGCTTTCTTT	CASSKDRGETEAFF
TRBD1	TRBV2	TRBJ2-6	NA	TGTGCCAGCCGACGGGACAGGGGGCCTGGGGCCAACGTCCTGACTTTC	CASRRDRGPGANVLTF
TRBD2	TRBV6-4	TRBJ2-2	NA	TGTGCCAGCAGTGACCTTGCGGGAGGGCCGGGAACCGGGGAGCTGTTTTTT	CASSDLAGGPGTGELFF
TRBD2	TRBV10-1	TRBJ2-1	NA	TGCGCCAGCAGTGAGGCGGGAGGGTACAATGAGCAGTTCTTC	CASSEAGGYNEQFF
TRBD2	TRBV7-2	TRBJ2-6	NA	TGTGCCAGCAGCTCGGGGGGCTCTGGGGCCAACGTCCTGACTTTC	CASSSGGSGANVLTF
NA	TRBV29-1	TRBJ2-2	NA	TGCAGCGTTGACCAGGGAGACACCGGGGAGCTGTTTTTT	CSVDQGDTGELFF
NA	TRBV2	TRBJ1-4	NA	TGTGCCAGCAATCTACAGGGCTCTAATGAAAAACTGTTTTTT	CASNLQGSNEKLFF
NA	TRBV7-9	TRBJ1-2	NA	TGTGCCAGCAGCTTAGTGGAGGGATTGGGCTACACCTTC	CASSLVEGLGYTF